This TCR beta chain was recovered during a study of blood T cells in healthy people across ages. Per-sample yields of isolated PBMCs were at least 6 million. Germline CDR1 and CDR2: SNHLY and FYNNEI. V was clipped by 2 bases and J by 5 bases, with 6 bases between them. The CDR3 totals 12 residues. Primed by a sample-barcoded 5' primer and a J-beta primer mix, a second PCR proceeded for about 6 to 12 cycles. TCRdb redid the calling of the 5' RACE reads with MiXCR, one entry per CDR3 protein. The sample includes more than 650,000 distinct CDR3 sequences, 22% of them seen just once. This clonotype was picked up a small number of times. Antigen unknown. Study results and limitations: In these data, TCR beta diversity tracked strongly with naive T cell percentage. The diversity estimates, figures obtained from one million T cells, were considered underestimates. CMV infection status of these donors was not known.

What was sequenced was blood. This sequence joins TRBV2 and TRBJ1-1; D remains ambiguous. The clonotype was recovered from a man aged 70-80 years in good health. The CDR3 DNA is TGTGCCAGCAGTGAATCGAGGACTGAAGCTTTCTTT. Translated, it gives CASSESRTEAFF.